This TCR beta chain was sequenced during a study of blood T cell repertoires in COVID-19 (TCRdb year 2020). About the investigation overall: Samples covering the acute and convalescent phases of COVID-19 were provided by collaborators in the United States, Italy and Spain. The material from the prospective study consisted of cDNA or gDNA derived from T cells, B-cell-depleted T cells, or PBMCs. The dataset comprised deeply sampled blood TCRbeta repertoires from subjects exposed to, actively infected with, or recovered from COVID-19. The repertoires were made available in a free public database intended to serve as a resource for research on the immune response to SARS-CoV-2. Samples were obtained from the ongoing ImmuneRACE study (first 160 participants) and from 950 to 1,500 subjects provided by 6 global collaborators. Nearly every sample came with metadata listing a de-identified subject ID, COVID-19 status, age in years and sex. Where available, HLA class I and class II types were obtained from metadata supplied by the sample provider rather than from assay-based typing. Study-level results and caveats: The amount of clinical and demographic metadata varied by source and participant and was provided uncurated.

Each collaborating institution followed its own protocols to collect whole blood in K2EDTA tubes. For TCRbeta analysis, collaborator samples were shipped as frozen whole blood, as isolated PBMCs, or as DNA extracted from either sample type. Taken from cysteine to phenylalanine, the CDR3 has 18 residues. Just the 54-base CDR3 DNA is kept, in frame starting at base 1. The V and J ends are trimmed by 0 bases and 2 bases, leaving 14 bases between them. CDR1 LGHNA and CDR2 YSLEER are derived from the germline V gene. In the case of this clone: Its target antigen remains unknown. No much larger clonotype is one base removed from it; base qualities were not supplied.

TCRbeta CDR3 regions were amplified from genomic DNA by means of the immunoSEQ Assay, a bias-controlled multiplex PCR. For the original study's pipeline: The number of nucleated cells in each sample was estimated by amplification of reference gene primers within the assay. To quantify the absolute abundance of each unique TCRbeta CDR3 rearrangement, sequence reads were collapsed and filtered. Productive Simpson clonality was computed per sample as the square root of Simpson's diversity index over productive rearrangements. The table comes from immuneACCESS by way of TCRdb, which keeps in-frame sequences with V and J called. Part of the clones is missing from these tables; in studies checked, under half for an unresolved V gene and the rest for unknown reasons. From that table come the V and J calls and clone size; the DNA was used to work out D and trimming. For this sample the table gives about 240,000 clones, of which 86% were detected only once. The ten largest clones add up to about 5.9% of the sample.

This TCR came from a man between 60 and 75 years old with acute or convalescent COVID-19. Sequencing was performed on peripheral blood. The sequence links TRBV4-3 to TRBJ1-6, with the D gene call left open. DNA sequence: TGCGCCAGCAGCCAAGAAGAGGGCACCGATACCTATAATTCACCCCTCCACTTT. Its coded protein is CASSQEEGTDTYNSPLHF.